The clone carrying this T cell receptor (beta chain) was counted at least ten times. The data were taken from a study of T cells after yellow fever vaccination. The CDR3 has 15 amino acids. Unmatched junction bases numbered 2, after V lost 3 bases and J lost 0 bases. The germline V gene has CDR1 MNHEY and CDR2 SVGEGT. In TCRdb, the 5' RACE reads were re-called with MiXCR into one record per CDR3 protein. Of roughly 500,000 distinct CDR3 sequences listed, about a fifth were seen once; the top ten hold approximately 14%. The sample consisted of PBMCs, taken 15 days after the yellow fever booster vaccination. The chain has TRBV6-2 or TRBV6-3 and TRBJ2-7; TRBD2 matches at 10 bases. The clonotype comes from a man under 40 who received the YFV17D yellow fever vaccine. The CDR3, as DNA: TGTGCCAGCAGTTATCGGACTAGCGGCTCCTACGAGCAGTACTTC. It is translated as CASSYRTSGSYEQYF.